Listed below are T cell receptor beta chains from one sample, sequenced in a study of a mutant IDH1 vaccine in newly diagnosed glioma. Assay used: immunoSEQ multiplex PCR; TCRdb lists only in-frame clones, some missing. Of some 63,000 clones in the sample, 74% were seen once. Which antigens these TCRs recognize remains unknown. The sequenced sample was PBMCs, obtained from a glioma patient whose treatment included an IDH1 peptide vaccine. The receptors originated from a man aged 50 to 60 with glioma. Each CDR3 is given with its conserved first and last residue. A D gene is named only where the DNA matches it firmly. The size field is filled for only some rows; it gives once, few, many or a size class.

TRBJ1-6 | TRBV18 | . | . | CASSPGAISGLHF | TGTGCCAGCTCACCAGGGGCCATTAGTGGCCTCCACTTT
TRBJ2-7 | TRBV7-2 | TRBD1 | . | CASSPYRGHYEQYF | TGTGCCAGCAGCCCCTACAGGGGGCACTACGAGCAGTACTTC
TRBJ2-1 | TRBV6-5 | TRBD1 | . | CASSWTGGNEQFF | TGTGCCAGCAGCTGGACAGGGGGTAATGAGCAGTTCTTC
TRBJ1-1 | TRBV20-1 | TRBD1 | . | CSATTGVEAFF | TGCAGTGCTACAACAGGGGTTGAAGCTTTCTTT
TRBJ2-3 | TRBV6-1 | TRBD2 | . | CASSEGLATDTQYF | TGTGCCAGCAGTGAGGGACTAGCAACAGATACGCAGTATTTT
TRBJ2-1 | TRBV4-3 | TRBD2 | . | CASSQGRGTINEQFF | TGCGCCAGCAGCCAAGGGCGGGGGACCATCAATGAGCAGTTCTTC
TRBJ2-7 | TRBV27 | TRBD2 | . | CASSLSGGASYEQYF | TGTGCCAGCAGCCTTAGCGGGGGGGCATCCTACGAGCAGTACTTC
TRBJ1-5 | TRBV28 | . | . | CASRPGGAGNQPQHF | TGTGCCAGCCGTCCCGGGGGGGCGGGCAATCAGCCCCAGCATTTT
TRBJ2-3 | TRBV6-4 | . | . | CASSDQTSTDTQYF | TGTGCCAGCAGTGACCAGACAAGCACAGATACGCAGTATTTT
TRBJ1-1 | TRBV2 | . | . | CASTRADRNTEAFF | TGTGCCAGCACCCGGGCGGACAGGAACACTGAAGCTTTCTTT
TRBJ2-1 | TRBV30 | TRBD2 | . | CAWTQPTSGGGNEQFF | TGTGCCTGGACTCAACCAACTAGCGGGGGGGGGAATGAGCAGTTCTTC
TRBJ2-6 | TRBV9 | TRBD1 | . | CASSVGTGGSGANVLTF | TGTGCCAGCAGCGTAGGGACAGGGGGCTCTGGGGCCAACGTCCTGACTTTC
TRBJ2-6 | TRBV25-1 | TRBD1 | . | CASSPRDSLSGANVLTF | TGTGCCAGCAGTCCCCGGGACAGCCTCTCTGGGGCCAACGTCCTGACTTTC
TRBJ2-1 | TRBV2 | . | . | CASSDGLNNEQFF | TGTGCCAGCAGTGATGGACTTAACAATGAGCAGTTCTTC
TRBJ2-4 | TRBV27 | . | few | CASSFGGRMGIQYF | TGTGCCAGCAGTTTCGGGGGGCGTATGGGCATTCAGTACTTC
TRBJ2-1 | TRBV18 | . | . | CASSPGLYNEQFF | TGTGCCAGCTCACCCGGCCTCTACAATGAGCAGTTCTTC
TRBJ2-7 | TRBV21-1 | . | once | CASSRFTGDEQYF | TGTGCCAGCAGCCGATTTACAGGGGACGAGCAGTACTTC
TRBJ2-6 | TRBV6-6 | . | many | CASSNSQDTGANVLTF | TGTGCCAGCAGTAACTCCCAGGATACTGGGGCCAACGTCCTGACTTTC
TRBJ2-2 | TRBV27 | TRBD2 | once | CASRPSGGFAGELFF | TGTGCCAGCAGACCTAGCGGGGGGTTCGCCGGGGAGCTGTTTTTT
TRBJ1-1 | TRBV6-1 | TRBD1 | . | CASSPTGVGTEAFF | TGTGCCAGCAGCCCCACAGGGGTGGGGACTGAAGCTTTCTTT
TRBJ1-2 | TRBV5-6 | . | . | CASRSSFVNYGYTF | TGTGCCAGCAGGTCTTCTTTTGTTAACTATGGCTACACCTTC
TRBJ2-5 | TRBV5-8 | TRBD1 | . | CASSSWTGGLRETQYF | TGTGCCAGCAGCTCCTGGACAGGGGGTTTGAGGGAGACCCAGTACTTC
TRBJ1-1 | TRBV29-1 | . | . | CSVASGTRVLSEAFF | TGCAGCGTTGCTTCCGGGACAAGGGTGTTGTCTGAAGCTTTCTTT
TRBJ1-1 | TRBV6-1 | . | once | CASSVSGYAEAFF | TGTGCCAGCAGTGTATCAGGGTACGCTGAAGCTTTCTTT
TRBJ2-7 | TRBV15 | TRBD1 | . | CATSRDDTGTGLYEQYF | TGTGCCACCAGCAGAGATGACACGGGGACAGGGCTCTACGAGCAGTACTTC
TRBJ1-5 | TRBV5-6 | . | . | CASSLSTGRQPQHF | TGTGCCAGCAGCTTAAGTACAGGGAGACAGCCCCAGCATTTT
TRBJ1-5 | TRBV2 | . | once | CASSPGTLRGNQPQHF | TGTGCCAGCAGTCCCGGGACCCTAAGAGGCAATCAGCCCCAGCATTTT
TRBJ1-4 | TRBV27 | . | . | CASSDPWGGNEKLFF | TGTGCCAGCAGTGACCCTTGGGGGGGGAATGAAAAACTGTTTTTT
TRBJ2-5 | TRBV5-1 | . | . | CASSLGTQETQYF | TGCGCCAGCAGCTTGGGCACCCAAGAGACCCAGTACTTC
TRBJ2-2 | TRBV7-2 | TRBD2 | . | CASSLSSGGGELFF | TGTGCCAGCAGCTTATCTAGCGGGGGTGGGGAGCTGTTTTTT
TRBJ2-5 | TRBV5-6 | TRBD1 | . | CASSLLGGAFQETQYF | TGTGCCAGCAGCTTGCTAGGGGGCGCGTTCCAAGAGACCCAGTACTTC
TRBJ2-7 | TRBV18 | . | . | CASSPVPGTYEQYF | TGTGCCAGCTCTCCCGTCCCCGGGACCTACGAGCAGTACTTC
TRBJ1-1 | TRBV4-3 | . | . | CASSQAGVNTEAFF | TGCGCCAGCAGCCAAGCAGGCGTGAACACTGAAGCTTTCTTT
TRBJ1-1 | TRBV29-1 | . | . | CSAYYGYTEAFF | TGCAGCGCGTACTATGGATACACTGAAGCTTTCTTT
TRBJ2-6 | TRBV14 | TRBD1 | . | CASSRTGGSGANVLTF | TGTGCCAGCAGTAGGACAGGGGGGTCTGGGGCCAACGTCCTGACTTTC